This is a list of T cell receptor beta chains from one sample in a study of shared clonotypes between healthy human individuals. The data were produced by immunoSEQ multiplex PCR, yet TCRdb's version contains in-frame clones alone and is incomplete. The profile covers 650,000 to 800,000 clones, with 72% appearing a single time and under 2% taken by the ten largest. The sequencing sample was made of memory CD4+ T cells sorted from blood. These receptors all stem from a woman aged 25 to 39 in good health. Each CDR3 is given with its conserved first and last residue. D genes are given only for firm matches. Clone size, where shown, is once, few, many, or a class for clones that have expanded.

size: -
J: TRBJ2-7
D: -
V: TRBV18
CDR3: CASSQNRDSEQYF
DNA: TGTGCCAGCTCCCAAAACAGGGATTCCGAGCAGTACTTC

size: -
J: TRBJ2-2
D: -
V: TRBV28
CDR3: CASTDLGNTGELFF
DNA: TGCGCTAGTACCGATCTCGGGAACACCGGGGAGCTGTTTTTT

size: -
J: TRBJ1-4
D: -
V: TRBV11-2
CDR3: CASSFRFGGVNEKLFF
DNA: TGTGCCAGCAGCTTCAGATTCGGGGGGGTTAATGAAAAACTGTTTTTT

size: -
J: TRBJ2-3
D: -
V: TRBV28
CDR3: CASGFPDRDTQYF
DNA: TGTGCCAGCGGGTTCCCAGACAGAGATACGCAGTATTTT

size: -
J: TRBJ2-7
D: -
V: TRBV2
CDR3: CASSGRASYEQYF
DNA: TGTGCCAGCAGTGGTAGGGCTTCCTACGAGCAGTACTTC

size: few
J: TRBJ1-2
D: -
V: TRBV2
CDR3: CASSEAAGINYGYTF
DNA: TGTGCCAGCAGTGAAGCGGCAGGCATTAACTATGGCTACACCTTC

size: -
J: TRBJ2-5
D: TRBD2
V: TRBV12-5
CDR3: CASGCRMGLADINQETQYF
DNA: TGTGCTAGTGGTTGCCGGATGGGACTAGCGGATATTAACCAAGAGACCCAGTACTTC

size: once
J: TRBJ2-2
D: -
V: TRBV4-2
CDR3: CASSRIRDSNTGELFF
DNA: TGTGCCAGCAGTCGAATCCGGGACTCAAACACCGGGGAGCTGTTTTTT

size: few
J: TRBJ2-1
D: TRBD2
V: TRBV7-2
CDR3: CASSLQRDSYNEQFF
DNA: TGTGCCAGCAGCTTACAGCGGGACTCCTACAATGAGCAGTTCTTC

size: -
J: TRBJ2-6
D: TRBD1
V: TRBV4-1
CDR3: CASSQVGGTGGSGANVLTF
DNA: TGCGCCAGCAGCCAAGTTGGGGGGACAGGGGGCTCTGGGGCCAACGTCCTGACTTTC

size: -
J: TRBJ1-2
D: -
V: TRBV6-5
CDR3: CASRRTRRGGYGYTF
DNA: TGTGCCAGCAGACGTACACGTAGGGGGGGCTATGGCTACACCTTC